The 14 T cell receptor beta chains listed next were all sequenced from one sample in a study of blood T cell repertoires in COVID-19. This table comes from immunoSEQ multiplex PCR, and its TCRdb copy is limited to in-frame clones, with some not included. The top ten hold about 20% of the sample, which has 80,000 to 95,000 clones, more than 75% seen once. Material for sequencing was peripheral blood. The receptors were sampled from a woman over 75 with active or convalescent COVID-19.

This clone came up once. The chain recombines TRBV6-5 with TRBJ2-7; TRBD1 matches at 9 bases. The CDR3 sequence is 14 residues long. Germline V gene data show CDR1 as MNHEY and CDR2 as SVGAGI. Trimming took 7 bases from V and 2 from J; bases not matched to a gene: 6. CDR3 region: CASNSDRGTYEQYF. The CDR3 DNA is TGTGCCAGCAACTCGGACAGGGGTACCTACGAGCAGTACTTC.

The chain has TRBV4-2 and TRBJ1-1; a possible D gene is TRBD1 (5 bases). The germline CDR1 and CDR2 sequences are LGHNA and YNFKEQ. The CDR3 has 14 amino acids. Trimming shortened V by 0 bases and J by 5 bases, and 10 bases separated the two germline ends. CDR3 bases: TGTGCCAGCAGCCAAGATCAGGGAGGTACTGAAGCTTTCTTT. Its protein is CASSQDQGGTEAFF.

This clone was seen only a few times. The V gene is TRBV5-1, the J gene TRBJ2-1; D may be TRBD1 (5 bases). The length of the CDR3 is 16 residues. V gave up 4 bases and J gave up 0 bases, with 14 bases separating them. The germline CDR1 and CDR2 sequences are SGHRS and YFSETQ. CDR3 amino acids: CASSIGHLSSYNEQFF. The CDR3 DNA reads as TGCGCCAGCAGCATAGGACATTTGAGCTCCTACAATGAGCAGTTCTTC.

On this clone itself: Germline is not matched at one junction end, which may reflect a read error. V is TRBV6-5 and J is TRBJ1-1; 10 nucleotides match TRBD1. CDR1 MNHEY and CDR2 SVGAGI come from the germline V gene. This CDR3 comprises 14 residues. CDR3 sequence reads: CASIPGQGNPEAFF. The CDR3 DNA reads as TGTGCCAGCATCCCGGGACAGGGGAACCCTGAAGCTTTCTTT.

This chain links TRBV6-6 with TRBJ2-7, with 7 bases aligning to TRBD2. The CDR3 totals 13 residues. The germline CDR1 and CDR2 sequences are MNHNY and SVGAGI (reference sequence). Losses at the gene ends were 6 bases for V and 2 bases for J; bases not matched to a gene: 4. This chain's CDR3 is CASSGLDTYEQYF. The DNA for the CDR3 is TGTGCCAGCAGCGGACTAGACACCTACGAGCAGTACTTC.

The chain couples TRBV7-2 to TRBJ2-4; the D gene is possibly TRBD1 (6 bases). The V gene lost 3 bases and the J gene lost 0 bases, with 12 bases spanning the gap. The CDR3 length is 16 residues. Germline V gene lookup returns CDR1 SGHTA and CDR2 FQGNSA. The CDR3 protein is CASSLDSSRAKNIQYF. In DNA, the CDR3 is TGTGCCAGCAGCTTGGACAGCTCCAGAGCCAAAAACATTCAGTACTTC.

The V call is TRBV5-4, the J call TRBJ1-1; no clear D. V was cut by 2 bases and J by 2 bases, with 7 bases left in between. CDR1 and CDR2 (germline): SGHNT, YYREEE (reference sequence). The CDR3 length is 13 residues. The CDR3 region has the DNA TGTGCCAGCAGCTTTGACACCAACACTGAAGCTTTCTTT. This gives the protein CASSFDTNTEAFF.

The chain is built from TRBV29-1 and TRBJ1-2; TRBD1 is a possible D gene (5 bases). Germline V gene lookup returns CDR1 SQVTM and CDR2 ANQGSEA. Deletions cut 6 bases from V and 4 bases from J, with 9 bases between. This CDR3 is built from 11 residues. CDR3 nucleotides: TGCAGCGTGGACACCGGCTATGGCTACACCTTC. It specifies CSVDTGYGYTF. Using reference TRBV29-1 and TRBJ1-2 for the parts outside the CDR3, the full variable domain is SAVISQKPSRDICQRGTSLTIQCQVDSQVTMMFWYRQQPGQSLTLIATANQGSEATYESGFVIDKFPISRPNLTFSTLTVSNMSPEDSSIYLCSVDTGYGYTFGSGTRLTVV.

This clone was seen a handful of times. The V gene is TRBV28, the J gene TRBJ1-2; the match to TRBD1 covers 8 bases. Germline V gives CDR1 MDHEN, CDR2 SYDVKM. V dropped 6 bases and J dropped 8; count of bases not matched to a gene: 14. The CDR3 runs to 15 residues. The CDR3 bases are TGTGCCAGCAGCACCGGGACAGGCCGTCTGCCGGGCTACACCTTC. This sequence encodes CASSTGTGRLPGYTF.

V and J are TRBV19 and TRBJ2-7; D is possibly TRBD1 (6 bases). Germline values: CDR1 LNHDA, CDR2 SQIVND (reference sequence). CDR3 length: 14 residues. V shed 1 base and J shed 6 bases, with 13 bases lying between them. This chain's CDR3 is CASSIVPAGAEQYF. Written as DNA, the CDR3 is TGTGCCAGTAGTATAGTTCCGGCAGGGGCCGAGCAGTACTTC.

This clone was counted between two and nine times. CDR3 residues: CSGIDPRGTEAFF. The CDR3 DNA sequence: TGCAGCGGAATAGACCCGAGGGGGACTGAAGCTTTCTTT. The rearrangement links TRBV29-1 to TRBJ1-1; possible D gene TRBD1, 6 bases. Germline assignment: CDR1 SQVTM and CDR2 ANQGSEA. Trimming removed 7 bases at V and 5 bases at J, with 17 bases between. The CDR3 length is 13 residues.

This clone showed up just a few times. Other DNA variants within this sample encode the same CDR3. The genes are TRBV19 and TRBJ2-7; TRBD1 is a possible D gene (5 bases). The CDR3 length is 15 residues. Germline CDR1 LNHDA, CDR2 SQIVND (reference sequence). V was clipped by 0 bases and J by 0 bases, with 9 bases between them. The CDR3 DNA reads TGTGCCAGTAGTATAGAGGAGACAGCCTCCTACGAGCAGTACTTC. It translates to CASSIEETASYEQYF.

This sequence joins TRBV6-5 and TRBJ1-6; 7 nucleotides match TRBD1. CDR3 size: 15 residues. Germline values: CDR1 MNHEY, CDR2 SVGAGI. Germline trimming cut 5 bases from V and 7 bases from J; bases unmatched to any gene: 8. The CDR3 loop is CASSLRDSGNSPLHF. CDR3 nucleotides: TGTGCCAGCAGTCTCAGGGACAGCGGCAATTCACCCCTCCACTTT.

This clone was recorded at least ten times. The chain recombines TRBV6-1 with TRBJ2-7, with D perhaps matching TRBD2 (6 bases). CDR3 length: 16 residues. The V gene lost 2 bases and the J gene lost 3 bases, with 17 bases spanning the gap. The germline CDR1 and CDR2 sequences are MNHNS and SASEGT. The CDR3 loop is CASSESSGDSGYEQYF. CDR3 sequence (DNA): TGTGCCAGCAGTGAATCGTCTGGGGACTCGGGCTACGAGCAGTACTTC.